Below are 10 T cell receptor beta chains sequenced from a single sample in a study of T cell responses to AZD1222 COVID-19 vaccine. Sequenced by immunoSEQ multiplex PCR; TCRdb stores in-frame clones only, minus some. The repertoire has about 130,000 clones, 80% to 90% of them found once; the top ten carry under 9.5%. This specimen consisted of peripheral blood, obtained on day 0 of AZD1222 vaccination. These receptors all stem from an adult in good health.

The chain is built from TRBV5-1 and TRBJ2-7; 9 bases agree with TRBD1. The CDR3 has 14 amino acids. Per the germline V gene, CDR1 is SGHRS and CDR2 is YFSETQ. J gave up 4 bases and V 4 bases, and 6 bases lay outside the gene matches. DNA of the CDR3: TGCGCCAGCAGCGAGGGACAGGGTATATACGAGCAGTACTTC. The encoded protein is CASSEGQGIYEQYF.

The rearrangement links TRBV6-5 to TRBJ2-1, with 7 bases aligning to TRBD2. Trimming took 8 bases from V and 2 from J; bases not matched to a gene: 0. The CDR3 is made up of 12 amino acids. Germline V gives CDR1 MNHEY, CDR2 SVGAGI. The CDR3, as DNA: TGTGCCAGCGGGGGGGCCTACAATGAGCAGTTCTTC. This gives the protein CASGGAYNEQFF.

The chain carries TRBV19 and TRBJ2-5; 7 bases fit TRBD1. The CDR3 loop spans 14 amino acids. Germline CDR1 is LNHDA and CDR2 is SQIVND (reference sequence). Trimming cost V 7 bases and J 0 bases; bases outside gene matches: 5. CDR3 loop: CASTPGQNQETQYF. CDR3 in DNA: TGTGCCAGTACCCCGGGACAGAACCAAGAGACCCAGTACTTC.

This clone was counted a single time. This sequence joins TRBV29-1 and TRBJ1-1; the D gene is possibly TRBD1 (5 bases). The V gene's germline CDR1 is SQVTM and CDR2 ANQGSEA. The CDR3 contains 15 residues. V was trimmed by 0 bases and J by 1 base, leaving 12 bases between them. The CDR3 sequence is CSVEDPSRANTEAFF. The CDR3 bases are TGCAGCGTTGAAGATCCGAGCAGGGCGAACACTGAAGCTTTCTTT.

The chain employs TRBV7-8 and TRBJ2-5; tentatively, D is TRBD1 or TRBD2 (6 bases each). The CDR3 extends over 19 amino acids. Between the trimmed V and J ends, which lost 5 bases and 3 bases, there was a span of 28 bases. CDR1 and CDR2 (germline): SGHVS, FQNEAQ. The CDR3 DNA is TGTGCCAGCAGCACCCGCCCCCCACCAACCGGGGGCTTTAAAGAGACCCAGTACTTC. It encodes CASSTRPPPTGGFKETQYF. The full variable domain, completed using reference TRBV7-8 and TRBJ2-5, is GAGVSQSPRYKVAKRGQDVALRCDPISGHVSLFWYQQALGQGPEFLTYFQNEAQLDKSGLPSDRFFAERPEGSVSTLKIQRTQQEDSAVYLCASSTRPPPTGGFKETQYFGPGTRLLVL.

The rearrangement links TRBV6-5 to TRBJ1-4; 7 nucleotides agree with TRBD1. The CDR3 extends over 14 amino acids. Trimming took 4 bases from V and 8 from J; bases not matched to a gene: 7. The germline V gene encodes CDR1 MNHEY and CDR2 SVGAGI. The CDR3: CASSSGQPGEKLFF. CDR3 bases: TGTGCCAGCAGTTCGGGACAGCCCGGGGAAAAACTGTTTTTT.

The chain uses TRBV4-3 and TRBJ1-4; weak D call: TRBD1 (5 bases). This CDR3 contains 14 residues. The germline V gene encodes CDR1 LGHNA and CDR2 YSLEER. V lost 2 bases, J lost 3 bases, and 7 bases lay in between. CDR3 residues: CASSQRQSNEKLFF. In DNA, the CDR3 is TGCGCCAGCAGCCAAAGACAGTCTAATGAAAAACTGTTTTTT.

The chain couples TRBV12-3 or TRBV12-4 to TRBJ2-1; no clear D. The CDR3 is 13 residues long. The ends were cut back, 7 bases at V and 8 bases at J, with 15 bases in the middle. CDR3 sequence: CASKSKAWDEQFF. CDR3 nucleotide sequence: TGTGCCAGCAAGTCTAAAGCGTGGGATGAGCAGTTCTTC.

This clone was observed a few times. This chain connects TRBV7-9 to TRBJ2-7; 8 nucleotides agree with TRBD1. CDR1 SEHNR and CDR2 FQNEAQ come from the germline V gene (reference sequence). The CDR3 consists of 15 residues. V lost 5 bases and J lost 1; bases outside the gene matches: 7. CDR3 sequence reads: CASSRGTGLSYEQYF. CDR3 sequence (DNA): TGTGCCAGCAGCCGTGGGACAGGCCTGTCCTACGAGCAGTACTTC. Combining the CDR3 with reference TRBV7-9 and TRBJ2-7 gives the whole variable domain DTGVSQNPRHKITKRGQNVTFRCDPISEHNRLYWYRQTLGQGPEFLTYFQNEAQLEKSRLLSDRFSAERPKGSFSTLEIQRTEQGDSAMYLCASSRGTGLSYEQYFGPGTRLTVT.

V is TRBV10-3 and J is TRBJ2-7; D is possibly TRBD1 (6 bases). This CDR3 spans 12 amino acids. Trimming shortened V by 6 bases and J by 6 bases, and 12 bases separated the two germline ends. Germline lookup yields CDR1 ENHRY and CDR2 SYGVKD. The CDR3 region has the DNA TGTGCCATCAGGAAGGGGGAGCGCGAGCAGTACTTC. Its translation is CAIRKGEREQYF.